Only a few counts were recorded for the clone carrying this T cell receptor (beta chain). This record comes from a study of human T cells and chemical hapten exposure. Whole-study context: Epicutaneous patch tests delivered 0.01% DPC to the upper back, with evaluation at 6 days.

TCRdb re-called the RACE reads with MiXCR, one entry per CDR3 protein. Of approximately 320,000 distinct CDR3 sequences listed, about 5.4% are singletons. Time point of the sample: pre-sensitization, week 0. Treatment specified: therapeutic diphenylcyclopropenone sensitization with weekly scalp DPC. The authors extracted total RNA from unfractionated whole blood. The V end was cut by 4 bases, the J end by 4 bases, with 14 bases between. The CDR3 covers 14 residues. Germline V gives CDR1 MNHEY, CDR2 SVGAGI. The sequenced sample was whole blood, obtained in connection with sensitization to the hapten diphenylcyclopropenone (DPC). This chain uses TRBV6-5 with TRBJ2-7; D gene uncertain. The receptor's source is a woman aged 18-35 years with alopecia areata. Some clones in this sample may be carry-over from other donors' samples. The CDR3 is CASSFLSLGYEQYF. CDR3 bases: TGTGCCAGCAGTTTTTTGTCATTGGGATACGAGCAGTACTTC.